The T cell receptor beta chain described here comes from a study of regulatory T cells in long-lasting Graves disease. Time point reported: persistent/refractory GD, antithyroid drugs over 5 years with positive TRAb. Following extraction of RNA from PBMCs, that RNA was used to make the TCR library. Investigators prepared the TCR beta libraries by applying iRepertoire HTBI primers and Arm-PCR of CDR3 regions. MiXCR, applied by TCRdb to the multiplex PCR reads, yields one record per CDR3 protein. Of roughly 450,000 distinct CDR3 sequences in the sample, 23% were seen once. On this clonotype itself: Its specificity is unknown.

Study outcomes and limitations: Fewer public clonotypes were shared by new patients (over 950) than by persistent patients (around 2,800). Compared with new cases, persistent Graves' patients showed reduced TCR diversity. It is possible that accuracy was reduced by the small size of the sample.

This TCR came from a female donor with Graves disease. Sequencing was performed on peripheral blood mononuclear cells (PBMCs), taken when the disease was refractory, from a patient treated with antithyroid drugs.

The CDR3 protein is CASGAGTGTGNTIYF. The CDR3 DNA is TGTGCCAGTGGAGCCGGGACAGGCACTGGAAACACCATATATTTT. The chain has TRBV19 and TRBJ1-3, with TRBD1 matching 8 bases. Germline assignment: CDR1 LNHDA and CDR2 SQIVND (reference sequence). CDR3 length equals 15 residues. The V and J ends lost 8 bases and 2 bases, in that order; junction bases with no gene match: 8.